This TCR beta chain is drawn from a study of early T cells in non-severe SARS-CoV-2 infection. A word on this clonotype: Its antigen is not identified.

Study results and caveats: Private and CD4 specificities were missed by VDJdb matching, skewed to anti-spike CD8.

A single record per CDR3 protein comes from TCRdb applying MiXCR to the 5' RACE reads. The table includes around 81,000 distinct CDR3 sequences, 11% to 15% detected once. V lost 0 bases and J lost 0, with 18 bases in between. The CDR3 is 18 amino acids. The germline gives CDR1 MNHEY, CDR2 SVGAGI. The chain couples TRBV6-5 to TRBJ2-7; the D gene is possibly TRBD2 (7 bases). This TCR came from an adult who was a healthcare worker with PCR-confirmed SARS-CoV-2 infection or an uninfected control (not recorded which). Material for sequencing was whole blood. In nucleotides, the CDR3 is TGTGCCAGCAGTTACTCGGGTCAAGGGGGGGTAAACTCCTACGAGCAGTACTTC. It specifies CASSYSGQGGVNSYEQYF.